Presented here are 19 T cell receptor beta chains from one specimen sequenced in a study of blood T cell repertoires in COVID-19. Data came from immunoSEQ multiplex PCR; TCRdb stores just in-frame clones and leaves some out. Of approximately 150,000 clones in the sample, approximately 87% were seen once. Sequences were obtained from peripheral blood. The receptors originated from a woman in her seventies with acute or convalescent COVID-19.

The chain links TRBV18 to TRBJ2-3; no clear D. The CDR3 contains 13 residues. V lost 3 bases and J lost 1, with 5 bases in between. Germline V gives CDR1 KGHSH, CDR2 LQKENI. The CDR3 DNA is TGTGCCAGCTCACCTAGAGGCACAGATACGCAGTATTTT. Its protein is CASSPRGTDTQYF.

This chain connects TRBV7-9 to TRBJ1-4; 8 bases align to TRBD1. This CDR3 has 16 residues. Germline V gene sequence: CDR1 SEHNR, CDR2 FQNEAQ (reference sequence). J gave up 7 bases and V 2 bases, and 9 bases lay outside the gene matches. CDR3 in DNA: TGTGCCAGCAGCTTACTTCTGCAGGGGGCGTCTGAAAAACTGTTTTTT. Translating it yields CASSLLLQGASEKLFF.

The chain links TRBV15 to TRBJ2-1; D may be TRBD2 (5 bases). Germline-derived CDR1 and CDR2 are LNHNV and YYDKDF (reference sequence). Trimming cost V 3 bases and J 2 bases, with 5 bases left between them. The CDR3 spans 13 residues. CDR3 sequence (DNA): TGTGCCACCAGCAGGGAGGCCTACAATGAGCAGTTCTTC. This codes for CATSREAYNEQFF.

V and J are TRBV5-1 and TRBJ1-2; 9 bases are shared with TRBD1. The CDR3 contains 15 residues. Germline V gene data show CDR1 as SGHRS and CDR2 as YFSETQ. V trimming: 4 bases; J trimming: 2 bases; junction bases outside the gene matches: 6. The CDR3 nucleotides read TGCGCCAGCAGCGCTACAGGGGGCCTCAACTATGGCTACACCTTC. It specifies CASSATGGLNYGYTF. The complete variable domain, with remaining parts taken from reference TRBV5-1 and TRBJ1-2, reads KAGVTQTPRYLIKTRGQQVTLSCSPISGHRSVSWYQQTPGQGLQFLFEYFSETQRNKGNFPGRFSGRQFSNSRSEMNVSTLELGDSALYLCASSATGGLNYGYTFGSGTRLTVV.

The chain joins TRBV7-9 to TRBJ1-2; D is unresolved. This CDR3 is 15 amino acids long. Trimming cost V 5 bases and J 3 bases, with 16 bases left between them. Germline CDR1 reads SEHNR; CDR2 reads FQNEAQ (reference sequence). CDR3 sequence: CASSPAAYSDYGYTF. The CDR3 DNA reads TGTGCCAGCAGCCCTGCGGCCTATTCGGACTATGGCTACACCTTC.

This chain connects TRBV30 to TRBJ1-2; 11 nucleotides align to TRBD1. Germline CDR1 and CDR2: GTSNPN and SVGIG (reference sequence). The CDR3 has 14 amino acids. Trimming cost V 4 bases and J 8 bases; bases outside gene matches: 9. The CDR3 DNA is TGTGCCTGGAAGCAGACCGGGACAGGGGGGGGCTACACCTTC. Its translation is CAWKQTGTGGGYTF.

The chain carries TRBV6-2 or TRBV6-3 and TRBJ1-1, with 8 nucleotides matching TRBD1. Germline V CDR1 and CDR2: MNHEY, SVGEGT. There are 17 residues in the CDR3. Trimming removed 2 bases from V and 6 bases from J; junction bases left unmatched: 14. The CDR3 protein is CASSYHPARTGLAEAFF. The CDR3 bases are TGTGCCAGCAGTTACCACCCGGCGAGGACAGGGTTGGCTGAAGCTTTCTTT.

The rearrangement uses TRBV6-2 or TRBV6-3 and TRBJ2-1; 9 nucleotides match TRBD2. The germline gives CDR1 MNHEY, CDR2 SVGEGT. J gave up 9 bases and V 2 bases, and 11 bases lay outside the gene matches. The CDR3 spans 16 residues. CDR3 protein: CASSYAGSGRIGEQFF. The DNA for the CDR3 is TGTGCCAGCAGTTACGCGGGTAGCGGGAGAATCGGTGAGCAGTTCTTC.

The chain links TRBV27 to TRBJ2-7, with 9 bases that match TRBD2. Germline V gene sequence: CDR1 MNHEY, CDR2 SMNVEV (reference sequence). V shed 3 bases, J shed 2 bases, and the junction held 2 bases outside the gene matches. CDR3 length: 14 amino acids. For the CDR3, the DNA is TGTGCCAGCAGTTTTTGCGGGAGGGCCTACGAGCAGTACTTC. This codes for CASSFCGRAYEQYF.

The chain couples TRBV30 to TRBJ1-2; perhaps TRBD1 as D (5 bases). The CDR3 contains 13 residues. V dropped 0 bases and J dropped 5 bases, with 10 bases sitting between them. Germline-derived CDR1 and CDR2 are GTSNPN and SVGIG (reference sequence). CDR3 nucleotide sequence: TGTGCCTGGAGTGTCCAGGGTGGATATGGCTACACCTTC. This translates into CAWSVQGGYGYTF.

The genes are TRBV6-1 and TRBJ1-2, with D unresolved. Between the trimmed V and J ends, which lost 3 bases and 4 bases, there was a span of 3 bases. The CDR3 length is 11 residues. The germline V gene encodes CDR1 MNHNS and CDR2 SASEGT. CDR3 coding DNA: TGTGCCAGCAGTGATCTCTATGGCTACACCTTC. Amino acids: CASSDLYGYTF.

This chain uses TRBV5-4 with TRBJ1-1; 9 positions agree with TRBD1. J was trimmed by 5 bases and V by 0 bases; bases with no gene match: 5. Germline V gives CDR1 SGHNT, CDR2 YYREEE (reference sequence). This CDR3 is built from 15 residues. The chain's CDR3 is CASSLGPGQGTEAFF. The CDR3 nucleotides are TGTGCCAGCAGCTTGGGACCGGGACAGGGAACTGAAGCTTTCTTT.

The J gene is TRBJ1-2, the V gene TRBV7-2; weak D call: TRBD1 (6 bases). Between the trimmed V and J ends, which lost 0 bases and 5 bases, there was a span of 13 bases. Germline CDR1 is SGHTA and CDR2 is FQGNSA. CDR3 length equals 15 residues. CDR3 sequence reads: CASSLAVGGEYGYTF. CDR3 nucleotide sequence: TGTGCCAGCAGCTTAGCAGTAGGGGGGGAATATGGCTACACCTTC.

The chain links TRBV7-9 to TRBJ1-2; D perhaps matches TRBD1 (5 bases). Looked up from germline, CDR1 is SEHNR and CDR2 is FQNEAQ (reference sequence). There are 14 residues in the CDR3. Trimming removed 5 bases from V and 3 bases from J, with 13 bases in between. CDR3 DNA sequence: TGTGCCAGCAGCCCACCAGGGACTGACTATGGCTACACCTTC. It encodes CASSPPGTDYGYTF.

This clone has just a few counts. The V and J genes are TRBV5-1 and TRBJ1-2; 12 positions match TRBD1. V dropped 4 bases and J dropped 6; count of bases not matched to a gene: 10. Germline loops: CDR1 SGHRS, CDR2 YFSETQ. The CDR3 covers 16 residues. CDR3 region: CASSESSGTGGHGYTF. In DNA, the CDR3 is TGCGCCAGCAGCGAAAGCTCCGGGACAGGGGGCCATGGCTACACCTTC.

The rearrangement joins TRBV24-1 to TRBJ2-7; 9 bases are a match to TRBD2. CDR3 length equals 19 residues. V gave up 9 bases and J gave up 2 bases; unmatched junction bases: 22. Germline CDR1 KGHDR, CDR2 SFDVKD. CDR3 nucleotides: TGTGCCACCTCTCAGTGCTGCGGGAGGGCTTCCGGAGTAACCTACGAGCAGTACTTC. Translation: CATSQCCGRASGVTYEQYF.

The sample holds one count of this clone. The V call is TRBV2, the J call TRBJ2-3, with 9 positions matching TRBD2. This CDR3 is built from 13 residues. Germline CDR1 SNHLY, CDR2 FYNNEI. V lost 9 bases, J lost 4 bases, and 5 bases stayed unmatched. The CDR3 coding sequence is TGTGCCAGATGGCGGGGGGGGCCAGATACGCAGTATTTT. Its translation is CARWRGGPDTQYF.

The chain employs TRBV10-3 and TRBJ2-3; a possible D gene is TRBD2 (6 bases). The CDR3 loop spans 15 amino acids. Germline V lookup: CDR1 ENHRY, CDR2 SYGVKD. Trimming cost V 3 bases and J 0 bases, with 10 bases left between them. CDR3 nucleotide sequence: TGTGCCATCAGTGATAGCGGCGTGAGCACAGATACGCAGTATTTT. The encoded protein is CAISDSGVSTDTQYF.

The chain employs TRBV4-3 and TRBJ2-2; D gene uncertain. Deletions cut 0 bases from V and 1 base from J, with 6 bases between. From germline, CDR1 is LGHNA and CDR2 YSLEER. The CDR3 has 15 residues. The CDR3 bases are TGCGCCAGCAGCCAAGATTTCGTGAACACCGGGGAGCTGTTTTTT. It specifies CASSQDFVNTGELFF.